Each of the 22 T cell receptor beta chains below was sequenced from the same sample in a study of cytomegalovirus exposure and HLA in healthy donors. 13 Jbeta primers and 60 Vbeta primers were used for the PCR. Assay used: immunoSEQ multiplex PCR; TCRdb lists only in-frame clones, some missing. The sample lists about 200,000 clones, 75% to 85% occurring once. The sample comprised PBMCs. These receptors were obtained from a woman in her 40s in good health and CMV-seronegative.

Worth noting for this clone: Other DNA sequences of this sample code for an identical CDR3. The rearrangement links TRBV18 to TRBJ1-1; D is possibly TRBD1 (5 bases). Trimming pared 3 bases from V and 1 base from J, leaving 6 bases between. The CDR3 length is 13 residues. The germline V gene has CDR1 KGHSH and CDR2 LQKENI. CDR3 nucleotide sequence: TGTGCCAGCTCACCCGGACAGAACACTGAAGCTTTCTTT. Translating gives CASSPGQNTEAFF.

With respect to this clone: The junction does not match germline at one end; this may be a read error. The chain links TRBV7-9 to TRBJ1-4, with a weak D call TRBD1 (6 bases). The CDR3 has 16 residues. CDR1 and CDR2 from the germline V gene are SEHNR and FQNEAQ (reference sequence). The chain's CDR3 is CSSSQVGGGEDEKLFF. The CDR3 DNA reads as TGTTCCAGCAGTCAAGTCGGGGGGGGCGAAGATGAAAAACTGTTTTTT.

The chain employs TRBV2 and TRBJ2-2, with D possibly TRBD1 on 6 matching bases. The CDR3 extends over 12 amino acids. V was clipped by 10 bases and J by 13 bases, with 19 bases between them. Germline assignment: CDR1 SNHLY and CDR2 FYNNEI. The CDR3 DNA reads as TGTGCCACGACAAGATTAACAGGGAGGCTGTTTTTT. It codes for CATTRLTGRLFF.

V and J are TRBV7-8 and TRBJ1-5; D unresolved. This CDR3 comprises 16 residues. Germline CDR1 reads SGHVS; CDR2 reads FQNEAQ. The V and J ends lost 1 base and 3 bases respectively, with 13 bases between them. CDR3 nucleotides: TGTGCCAGCAGCTTAGTTTCCAGATTAAACAATCAGCCCCAGCATTTT. Encoded protein: CASSLVSRLNNQPQHF.

This chain joins TRBV10-2 and TRBJ2-7; TRBD2 agrees at 10 bases. Germline V gives CDR1 WSHSY, CDR2 SAAADI. Trimming at V came to 6 bases and at J to 1 base, leaving 9 bases not matched to a gene. CDR3 length: 16 amino acids. The CDR3 coding sequence is TGCGCCAGCAGGGGGGCTAGCGGGAGACAGTCCTACGAGCAGTACTTC. It translates to CASRGASGRQSYEQYF.

This chain joins TRBV6-1 and TRBJ1-1; weak D call: TRBD1 (5 bases). V dropped 0 bases and J dropped 1 base, with 12 bases sitting between them. The CDR3 has 16 residues. Germline CDR1 is MNHNS and CDR2 is SASEGT. The CDR3 loop is CASSEAQGERNTEAFF. In DNA form, the CDR3 reads TGTGCCAGCAGTGAAGCGCAAGGGGAAAGGAACACTGAAGCTTTCTTT.

The chain recombines TRBV30 with TRBJ1-5; D is ambiguous. Trimming took off 1 base at V and 2 bases at J, with 3 bases between the two ends. This CDR3 is built from 12 residues. Germline CDR1 reads GTSNPN; CDR2 reads SVGIG (reference sequence). CDR3 sequence (DNA): TGTGCCTGGAGTGCGGGCAATCAGCCCCAGCATTTT. Translating gives CAWSAGNQPQHF. Full variable domain (remainder filled in from reference TRBV30 and TRBJ1-5): SQTIHQWPATLVQPVGSPLSLECTVEGTSNPNLYWYRQAAGRGLQLLFYSVGIGQISSEVPQNLSASRPQDRQFILSSKKLLLSDSGFYLCAWSAGNQPQHFGDGTRLSIL.

The CDR3 protein is CASSAFGGRSYNEQFF. CDR3 bases: TGTGCCAGCAGCGCCTTTGGCGGGAGGTCCTACAATGAGCAGTTCTTC. The chain joins TRBV9 to TRBJ2-1; 8 nucleotides line up with TRBD2. Looked up from germline, CDR1 is SGDLS and CDR2 is YYNGEE. V shed 3 bases, J shed 1 base, and the junction held 6 bases outside the gene matches. The CDR3 is made up of 16 amino acids.

The V call is TRBV30, the J call TRBJ1-2, with TRBD1 as a possible D gene (5 bases). V was cut by 1 base and J by 7 bases, with 19 bases left in between. Germline-derived CDR1 and CDR2 are GTSNPN and SVGIG (reference sequence). CDR3 size: 15 residues. CDR3 sequence reads: CAWSDLWGTNFGYTF. For the CDR3, the DNA is TGTGCCTGGAGTGATCTGTGGGGGACTAATTTTGGCTACACCTTC. The variable domain in full, with the rest retrieved from reference TRBV30 and TRBJ1-2, is SQTIHQWPATLVQPVGSPLSLECTVEGTSNPNLYWYRQAAGRGLQLLFYSVGIGQISSEVPQNLSASRPQDRQFILSSKKLLLSDSGFYLCAWSDLWGTNFGYTFGSGTRLTVV.

This chain links TRBV10-3 with TRBJ2-1, with 13 bases fitting TRBD2. The CDR3 length is 17 residues. V trimming: 6 bases; J trimming: 0 bases; junction bases outside the gene matches: 5. Germline CDR1 reads ENHRY; CDR2 reads SYGVKD. The CDR3 spells CAIRRGLAGSSYNEQFF. The CDR3 nucleotides read TGTGCCATCAGGAGGGGACTAGCGGGGAGCTCCTACAATGAGCAGTTCTTC.

In the case of this clone: A read error may produce the germline difference seen at one junction end. This chain joins TRBV7-9 and TRBJ2-1; 9 bases align to TRBD2. This CDR3 is built from 16 residues. Looked up from germline, CDR1 is SEHNR and CDR2 is FQNEAQ (reference sequence). The CDR3 nucleotides are TGTGCCAGTAGCTTAGGCGGACTAGCGCTGGCTTTAGCACAGTTCTTC. It specifies CASSLGGLALALAQFF.

This clone was seen once. The gene calls are TRBV11-1 and TRBJ1-1, with a tentative D call TRBD1 (5 bases). This CDR3 spans 14 amino acids. The V gene lost 3 bases and the J gene lost 1 base, with 9 bases spanning the gap. CDR1 and CDR2 from the germline V gene are SGHAT and FQDESV (reference sequence). The chain's CDR3 is CASSFTTENTEAFF. In DNA, the CDR3 is TGTGCCAGCAGCTTTACGACAGAGAACACTGAAGCTTTCTTT.

A single count supports this clone. V usage is TRBV5-1 and J usage is TRBJ2-7; 12 bases are a match to TRBD2. This CDR3 is built from 16 residues. The trim removed 2 bases at V and 5 bases at J, leaving 8 bases unmatched. The germline gives CDR1 SGHRS, CDR2 YFSETQ. The CDR3 DNA sequence: TGCGCCAGCAGCTTTCACTTGACTAGCGGGAGAGACGAGCAGTACTTC. Amino acid sequence: CASSFHLTSGRDEQYF.

The chain is built from TRBV7-9 and TRBJ1-3, with 10 bases that match TRBD1. Trimming removed 2 bases from V and 4 bases from J; junction bases left unmatched: 14. Germline values: CDR1 SEHNR, CDR2 FQNEAQ (reference sequence). This CDR3 comprises 19 residues. CDR3 amino acids: CASSLRSLIGTGEGNTIYF. The CDR3 nucleotides read TGTGCCAGCAGCTTACGCTCCTTAATAGGGACAGGGGAAGGAAACACCATATATTTT. Based on the CDR3 plus reference TRBV7-9 and TRBJ1-3, the full variable domain is DTGVSQNPRHKITKRGQNVTFRCDPISEHNRLYWYRQTLGQGPEFLTYFQNEAQLEKSRLLSDRFSAERPKGSFSTLEIQRTEQGDSAMYLCASSLRSLIGTGEGNTIYFGEGSWLTVV.

This chain uses TRBV2 with TRBJ2-5; D possibly corresponds to TRBD2 (7 bases). V lost 7 bases to trimming and J lost 4 bases, with 10 bases between them. The germline gives CDR1 SNHLY, CDR2 FYNNEI. The CDR3 is 12 amino acids. CDR3: CASKGGGETQYF. The CDR3, as DNA: TGTGCCAGCAAGGGAGGGGGAGAGACCCAGTACTTC.

A few counts support this clone. The chain recombines TRBV19 with TRBJ1-1; 12 nucleotides match TRBD1. Trimming cost V 8 bases and J 2 bases; bases outside gene matches: 6. Germline assignment: CDR1 LNHDA and CDR2 SQIVND (reference sequence). This CDR3 has 15 amino acids. The CDR3 sequence: CASGTGGRVNTEAFF. CDR3 coding DNA: TGTGCCAGTGGGACAGGGGGCAGAGTAAACACTGAAGCTTTCTTT.

The V and J genes are TRBV27 and TRBJ2-1, with 8 bases aligning to TRBD2. The length of the CDR3 is 14 residues. Trimming removed 3 bases from V and 5 bases from J; junction bases left unmatched: 3. In germline, CDR1 is MNHEY, CDR2 SMNVEV (reference sequence). This chain's CDR3 is CASSFGTRNNEQFF. The CDR3 coding sequence is TGTGCCAGCAGTTTTGGGACTAGGAACAATGAGCAGTTCTTC.

The chain uses TRBV10-3 and TRBJ1-2; unclear D gene. The germline gives CDR1 ENHRY, CDR2 SYGVKD. CDR3 length: 15 amino acids. V was cut by 0 bases and J by 3 bases, with 11 bases left in between. The CDR3 DNA reads TGTGCCATCAGTGAGTCTCAACAGAGCTACTATGGCTACACCTTC. Protein sequence: CAISESQQSYYGYTF.

J is TRBJ2-1 and V is TRBV5-1, with a weak D call TRBD2 (5 bases). This CDR3 spans 13 amino acids. From germline, CDR1 is SGHRS and CDR2 YFSETQ. V lost 3 bases and J 9 bases, leaving 13 bases between the germline ends. DNA of the CDR3: TGCGCCAGCAGCTGGGAGACACAAACTGAGCAGTTCTTC. It is translated as CASSWETQTEQFF.

The chain uses TRBV29-1 and TRBJ2-7; tentative D call: TRBD2 (7 bases). Between the trimmed V and J ends, which lost 4 bases and 5 bases, there was a span of 21 bases. Germline CDR1 SQVTM, CDR2 ANQGSEA. The CDR3 sequence is 15 residues long. CDR3 DNA sequence: TGCAGCGTTGTAGGGGGGGCAGCGCGTGGCGACGAGCAGTACTTC. The encoded protein is CSVVGGAARGDEQYF.

This clone was seen a few times. This chain links TRBV5-5 with TRBJ1-2; D unclear. The germline V and J ends were trimmed by 0 bases and 4 bases, with 13 bases remaining between them. CDR1 and CDR2 from the germline V gene are SGHKS and YYEKEE (reference sequence). The CDR3 is 15 amino acids. The CDR3 spells CASSLDPRHTYGYTF. The CDR3, as DNA: TGTGCCAGCAGCTTGGATCCCAGGCACACCTATGGCTACACCTTC.

The CDR3 reads CASSLRRGLMNTEAFF. The CDR3 coding sequence is TGTGCCAGCAGTTTAAGGCGGGGCCTCATGAACACTGAAGCTTTCTTT. The rearrangement uses TRBV28 and TRBJ1-1; the D gene is possibly TRBD1 (5 bases). The CDR3 sequence is 16 residues long. The V end lost 2 bases, the J end lost 0 bases, and 13 bases lay between the germline ends. Looked up from germline, CDR1 is MDHEN and CDR2 is SYDVKM.